The 8 T cell receptor beta chains below were found in one sample sequenced in a study of T cell responses to AZD1222 COVID-19 vaccine (dated by TCRdb to the early 2020s). The time point label of this sample denotes: about 28 days (+/-7) after the second vaccine dose. The library was obtained by the immunoSEQ multiplex PCR assay. Here the immuneACCESS table is served through TCRdb, limited to in-frame sequences with V and J called. Missing clones are a known gap in these copies; in checked studies unresolved V genes cover under half, and the rest lacks a known reason. The sample data list approximately 160,000 clones, and about 92% of these were observed just once. Together, the top ten hold roughly 0.98% of the sample. The sample consisted of peripheral blood, taken 28 days after the second AZD1222 dose. These TCRs come from an adult who received the AZD1222 COVID-19 vaccine.

A few counts support this clone. The J gene is TRBJ2-7, the V gene TRBV7-9; D might be TRBD2 (6 bases). CDR3 length: 14 residues. CDR1 and CDR2 from the germline V gene are SEHNR and FQNEAQ (reference sequence). V was clipped by 9 bases and J by 0 bases, with 15 bases between them. Written as DNA, the CDR3 is TGTGCCAGTGGACGGAGGGCGGACTCCTACGAGCAGTACTTC. This translates into CASGRRADSYEQYF.

V gene TRBV7-9 combines with J gene TRBJ2-2; D unclear. Germline V lookup: CDR1 SEHNR, CDR2 FQNEAQ (reference sequence). This CDR3 has 14 amino acids. Trimming took off 5 bases at V and 7 bases at J, with 14 bases between the two ends. For the CDR3, the DNA is TGTGCCAGCAGCCCGGACGAGATAGGCGGGGAGCTGTTTTTT. Its translation is CASSPDEIGGELFF.

This clone was counted only a few times. The chain is built from TRBV5-6 and TRBJ2-7, with 10 bases aligning to TRBD1. This CDR3 comprises 14 residues. J gave up 4 bases and V 4 bases, and 5 bases lay outside the gene matches. Germline V gene data show CDR1 as SGHDT and CDR2 as YYEEEE. The CDR3 protein is CASSPGQGRYEQYF. The DNA of the CDR3 is TGTGCCAGCAGCCCGGGACAGGGGAGGTACGAGCAGTACTTC.

This chain uses TRBV12-3 or TRBV12-4 with TRBJ1-2; D is ambiguous. The CDR3 consists of 11 residues. Trimming pared 6 bases from V and 4 bases from J, leaving 6 bases between. The CDR3 nucleotides read TGTGCCAGCAGGGGCATCTATGGCTACACCTTC. Its protein product is CASRGIYGYTF.

This chain links TRBV5-1 with TRBJ1-5; D remains ambiguous. Germline-derived CDR1 and CDR2 are SGHRS and YFSETQ. V was clipped by 0 bases and J by 6 bases, with 10 bases between them. CDR3 length: 14 amino acids. In nucleotides, the CDR3 is TGCGCCAGCAGCTTGGACCATAGCGGTCAGCCCCAGCATTTT. It yields the protein CASSLDHSGQPQHF.

In this sample, this clone turned up once. The chain employs TRBV5-4 and TRBJ2-3; the D gene could be TRBD1 or TRBD2 (5 bases each). Per the germline V gene, CDR1 is SGHNT and CDR2 is YYREEE (reference sequence). This CDR3 is 15 amino acids long. The ends were cut back, 3 bases at V and 2 bases at J, with 13 bases in the middle. The CDR3 region is CASSWGWSNTDTQYF. For the CDR3, the DNA is TGTGCCAGCAGCTGGGGGTGGAGTAACACAGATACGCAGTATTTT.

This chain uses TRBV11-3 with TRBJ2-7, with D unresolved. Per germline, CDR1 SGHNT and CDR2 YENEEA. The CDR3 covers 13 residues. The ends were cut back, 5 bases at V and 5 bases at J, with 13 bases in the middle. In DNA, the CDR3 is TGTGCCAGCAGCCAAGAAAGCCCGGACGAGCAGTACTTC. Its protein is CASSQESPDEQYF.

The chain is built from TRBV7-9 and TRBJ2-2, with D possibly TRBD1 on 5 matching bases. CDR3 length: 15 amino acids. Germline CDR1 reads SEHNR; CDR2 reads FQNEAQ (reference sequence). With 5 bases removed from V and 0 bases from J, the gap between germline ends came to 10 bases. CDR3 sequence: CASSTGATNTGELFF. In DNA, the CDR3 is TGTGCCAGCAGCACTGGGGCAACGAACACCGGGGAGCTGTTTTTT.